The clone carrying this T cell receptor beta chain occurred once. Antigen specificity is unknown. Germline CDR1 SGHRS, CDR2 YFSETQ. V shed 6 bases and J 5 bases; nucleotides not matched to a gene: 9. The CDR3 extends over 16 amino acids. The data were taken from a study of cytotoxic CD8 clonotypes in ibrutinib-treated CLL. Using immunoSEQ multiplex PCR, the repertoire was profiled, and TCRdb retains in-frame clones only, with some absent. Of approximately 210,000 clones listed, around 70% are singletons. Study-wide points: Baseline clonality exceeded age-matched healthy donors and tracked circulating CD8+ T-cell counts.

The sequence was collected from a human donor with chronic lymphocytic leukemia. This sequence joins TRBV5-1 and TRBJ2-5; 14 bases are shared with TRBD2. The specimen comprised PBMCs, sampled after 24 months of ibrutinib treatment. The CDR3 region is CASNQGLAGAGETQYF. The CDR3, as DNA: TGCGCCAGCAACCAGGGACTAGCGGGAGCGGGGGAGACCCAGTACTTC.